Sequencing of this TCR beta chain was carried out in a study of blood T cell repertoires in COVID-19. Study background: PBMCs, B-cell-depleted T cells, or T cells were the source of the cDNA or gDNA that made up the material.

Participants' own reports of clinical history determined their cohort assignment. The recovered donors of Cohort 3 showed two negative PCRs, clearance, or symptom resolution. V shed 3 bases and J 9 bases; nucleotides not matched to a gene: 4. CDR3 length: 13 amino acids. Germline loops: CDR1 MNHNS, CDR2 SASEGT. In the authors' workflow: Amplification of reference gene primers was used by the study to estimate nucleated cell counts. Generated by immunoSEQ multiplex PCR, the TCRdb table keeps only in-frame clones and is missing some. V and J calls and clone size are given by that table; D and trimming were obtained from the DNA. This table holds 260,000 or so clones, around 85% found once.

Input material: PBMCs or T cells enriched from blood (not recorded which). The source of this sequence is a woman aged 45-65 years who had recovered from COVID-19. The chain is built from TRBV6-1 and TRBJ1-2; TRBD1 agrees at 10 bases. The CDR3 nucleotides are TGTGCCAGCAGTGACCGGGACAGGGGTAGCTACACCTTC. Amino acid sequence: CASSDRDRGSYTF.